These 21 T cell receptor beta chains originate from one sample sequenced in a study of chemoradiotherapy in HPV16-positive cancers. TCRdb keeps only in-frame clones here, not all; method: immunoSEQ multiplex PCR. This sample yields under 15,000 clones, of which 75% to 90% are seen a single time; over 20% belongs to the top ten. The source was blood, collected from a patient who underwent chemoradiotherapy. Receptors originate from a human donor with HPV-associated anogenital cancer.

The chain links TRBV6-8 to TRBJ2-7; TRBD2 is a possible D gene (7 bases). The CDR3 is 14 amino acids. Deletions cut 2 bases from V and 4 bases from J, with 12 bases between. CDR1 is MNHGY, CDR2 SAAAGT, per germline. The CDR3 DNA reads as TGTGCCAGCAGTTACGGGGGGGCCGGGTACGAGCAGTACTTC. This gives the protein CASSYGGAGYEQYF.

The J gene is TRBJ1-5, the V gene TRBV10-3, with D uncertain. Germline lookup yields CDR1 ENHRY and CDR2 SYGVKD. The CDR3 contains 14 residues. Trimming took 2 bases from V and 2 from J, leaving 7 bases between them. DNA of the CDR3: TGTGCCATCAGTGAGCCTGGAGGCAATCAGCCCCAGCATTTT. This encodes CAISEPGGNQPQHF.

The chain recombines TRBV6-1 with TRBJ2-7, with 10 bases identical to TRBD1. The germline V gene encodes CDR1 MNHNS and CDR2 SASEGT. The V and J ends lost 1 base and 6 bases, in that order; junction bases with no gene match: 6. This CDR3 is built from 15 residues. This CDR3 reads CASSEGQGAFSEQYF. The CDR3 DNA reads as TGTGCCAGCAGTGAAGGACAGGGGGCTTTTTCCGAGCAGTACTTC.

This CDR3 is CASSLGLQGAEFGDTGELFF. The CDR3 nucleotides read TGTGCCAGCAGCTTAGGGCTGCAGGGGGCTGAGTTCGGCGACACCGGGGAGCTGTTTTTT. J is TRBJ2-2 and V is TRBV11-3; 8 nucleotides agree with TRBD1. The germline CDR1 and CDR2 sequences are SGHNT and YENEEA. The trim removed 1 base at V and 3 bases at J, leaving 16 bases unmatched. The CDR3 has 20 residues.

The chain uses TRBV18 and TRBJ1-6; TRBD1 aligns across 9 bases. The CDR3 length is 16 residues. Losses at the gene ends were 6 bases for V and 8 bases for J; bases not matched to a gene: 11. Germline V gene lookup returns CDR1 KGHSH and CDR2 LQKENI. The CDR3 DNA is TGTGCCAGCTCCCATACGCCGGGACAGGGAGATTCACCCCTCCACTTT. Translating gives CASSHTPGQGDSPLHF.

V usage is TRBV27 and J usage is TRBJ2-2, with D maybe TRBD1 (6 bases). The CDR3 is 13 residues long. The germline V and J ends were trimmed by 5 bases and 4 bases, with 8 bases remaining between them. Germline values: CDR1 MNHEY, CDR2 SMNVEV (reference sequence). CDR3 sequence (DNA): TGTGCCAGCAGTACCAGGGGCACCGGGGAGCTGTTTTTT. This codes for CASSTRGTGELFF.

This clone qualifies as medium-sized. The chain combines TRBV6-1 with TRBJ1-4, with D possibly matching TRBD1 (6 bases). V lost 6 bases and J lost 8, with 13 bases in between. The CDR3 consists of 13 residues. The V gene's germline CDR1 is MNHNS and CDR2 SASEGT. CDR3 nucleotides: TGTGCCAGCAGCCCGGGACACAAAGAAAAACTGTTTTTT. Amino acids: CASSPGHKEKLFF.

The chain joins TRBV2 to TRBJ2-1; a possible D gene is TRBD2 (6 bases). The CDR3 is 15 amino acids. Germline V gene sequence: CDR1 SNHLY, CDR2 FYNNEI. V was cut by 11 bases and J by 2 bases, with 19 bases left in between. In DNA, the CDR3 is TGTGCCGGTAGAGATGGGCGGGAAGCCTACAATGAGCAGTTCTTC. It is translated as CAGRDGREAYNEQFF.

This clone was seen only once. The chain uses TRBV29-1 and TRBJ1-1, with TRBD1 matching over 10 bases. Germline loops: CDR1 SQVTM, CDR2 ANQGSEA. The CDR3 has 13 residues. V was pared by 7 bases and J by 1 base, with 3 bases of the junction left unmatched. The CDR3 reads CSARQGANTEAFF. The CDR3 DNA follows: TGCAGCGCTCGACAGGGGGCGAACACTGAAGCTTTCTTT.

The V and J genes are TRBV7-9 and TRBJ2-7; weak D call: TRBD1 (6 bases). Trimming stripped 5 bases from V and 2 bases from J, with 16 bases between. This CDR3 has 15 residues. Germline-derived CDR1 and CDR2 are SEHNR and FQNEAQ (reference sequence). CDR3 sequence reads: CASSASTGQTYEQYF. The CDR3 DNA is TGTGCCAGCAGCGCCTCCACGGGACAAACCTACGAGCAGTACTTC. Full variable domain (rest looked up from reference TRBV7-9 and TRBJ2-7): DTGVSQNPRHKITKRGQNVTFRCDPISEHNRLYWYRQTLGQGPEFLTYFQNEAQLEKSRLLSDRFSAERPKGSFSTLEIQRTEQGDSAMYLCASSASTGQTYEQYFGPGTRLTVT.

The CDR3 DNA follows: TGTGCCAGCAGCTTACTAAGCGGGTTATACGAGCAGTACTTC. Amino acids: CASSLLSGLYEQYF. The V and J genes are TRBV11-2 and TRBJ2-7; perhaps TRBD2 as D (6 bases). CDR3 length: 14 residues. V lost 2 bases and J 4 bases, leaving 12 bases between the germline ends. Germline V gene lookup returns CDR1 SGHAT and CDR2 FQNNGV.

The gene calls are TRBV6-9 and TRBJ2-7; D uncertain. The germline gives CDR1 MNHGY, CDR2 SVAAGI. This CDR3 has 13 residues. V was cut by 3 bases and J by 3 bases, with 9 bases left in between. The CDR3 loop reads CASSYGDLYEQYF. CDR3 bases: TGTGCCAGCAGTTACGGAGACCTCTACGAGCAGTACTTC.

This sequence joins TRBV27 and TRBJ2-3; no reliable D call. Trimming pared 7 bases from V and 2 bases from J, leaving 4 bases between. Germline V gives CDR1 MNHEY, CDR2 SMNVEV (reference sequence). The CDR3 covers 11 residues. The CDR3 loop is CASTYTDTQYF. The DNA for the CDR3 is TGTGCCAGCACCTACACAGATACGCAGTATTTT.

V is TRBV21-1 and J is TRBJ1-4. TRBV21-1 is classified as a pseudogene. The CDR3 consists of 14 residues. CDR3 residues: CASSNWWFDEKLFF. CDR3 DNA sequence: TGTGCCAGCAGCAATTGGTGGTTCGATGAAAAACTGTTTTTT.

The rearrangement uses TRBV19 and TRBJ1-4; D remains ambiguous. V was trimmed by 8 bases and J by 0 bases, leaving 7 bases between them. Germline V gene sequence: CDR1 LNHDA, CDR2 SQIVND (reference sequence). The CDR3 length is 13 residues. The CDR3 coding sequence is TGTGCCAGTTCATCTGCAACTAATGAAAAACTGTTTTTT. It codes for CASSSATNEKLFF.

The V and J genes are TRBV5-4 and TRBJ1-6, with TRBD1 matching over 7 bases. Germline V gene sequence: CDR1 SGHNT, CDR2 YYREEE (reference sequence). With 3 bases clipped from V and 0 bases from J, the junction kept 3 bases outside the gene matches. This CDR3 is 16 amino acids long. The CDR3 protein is CASSSGGSSYNSPLHF. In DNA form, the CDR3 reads TGTGCCAGCAGCTCAGGGGGAAGCTCCTATAATTCACCCCTCCACTTT. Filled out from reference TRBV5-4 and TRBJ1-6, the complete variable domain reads ETGVTQSPTHLIKTRGQQVTLRCSSQSGHNTVSWYQQALGQGPQFIFQYYREEENGRGNFPPRFSGLQFPNYSSELNVNALELDDSALYLCASSSGGSSYNSPLHFGNGTRLTVT.

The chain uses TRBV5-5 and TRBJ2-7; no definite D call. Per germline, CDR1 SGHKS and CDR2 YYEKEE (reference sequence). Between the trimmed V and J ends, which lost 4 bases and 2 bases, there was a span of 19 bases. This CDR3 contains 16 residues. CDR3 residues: CASSPTFRQPTYEQYF. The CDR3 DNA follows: TGTGCCAGCAGCCCCACCTTCCGGCAGCCTACCTACGAGCAGTACTTC.

CDR3 region: CASSSNQGARNQPQHF. The DNA for the CDR3 is TGTGCCAGCAGCTCAAACCAGGGGGCGCGTAATCAGCCCCAGCATTTT. V usage is TRBV5-6 and J usage is TRBJ1-5; 8 bases line up with TRBD1. Germline V lookup: CDR1 SGHDT, CDR2 YYEEEE. V gave up 3 bases and J gave up 4 bases; unmatched junction bases: 9. There are 16 residues in the CDR3.

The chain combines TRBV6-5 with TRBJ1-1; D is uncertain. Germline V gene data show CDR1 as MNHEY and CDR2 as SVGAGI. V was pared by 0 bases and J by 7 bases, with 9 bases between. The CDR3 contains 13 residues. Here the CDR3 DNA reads TGTGCCAGCAGTTACTCACAGAAGTTTGAAGCTTTCTTT. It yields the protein CASSYSQKFEAFF.

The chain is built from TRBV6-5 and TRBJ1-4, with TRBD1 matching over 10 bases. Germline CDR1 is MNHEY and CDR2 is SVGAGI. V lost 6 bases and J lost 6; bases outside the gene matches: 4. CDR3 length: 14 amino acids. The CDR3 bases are TGTGCCAGCAGATCGACAGGGGGCTATGAAAAACTGTTTTTT. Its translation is CASRSTGGYEKLFF.

CDR3 bases: TGTGCCAGCAGCCCCCCCGGCTACGGGGCCAACGTCCTGACTTTC. Translating gives CASSPPGYGANVLTF. The chain carries TRBV7-3 and TRBJ2-6, with D hard to call. The germline V and J ends were trimmed by 5 bases and 4 bases, with 12 bases remaining between them. This CDR3 spans 15 amino acids. Looked up from germline, CDR1 is SGHTA and CDR2 is FQGTGA.